This TCR beta chain is drawn from a study of T-cell memory formation after mild COVID-19. General study findings and limits: Later expanders leaned toward CD4+, whereas clones contracting from day 15 to 85 were balanced CD4/CD8.

About this clonotype: Antigen unknown.

TCR alpha and TCR beta cDNA libraries with sample barcodes and UMIs came from 5'RACE using constant-segment primers. TCRdb processed the 5' RACE reads anew with MiXCR; each CDR3 protein has one entry. The sample shows 250,000 or so distinct CDR3 sequences, roughly 18% of them seen only once. Sequenced material: PBMCs or a T cell subset sorted from them (not recorded which). This clonotype originated in a man between 18 and 29 years old who had mild COVID-19 (a few samples of this study predate the infection). Cell type and time point are not known.

As DNA, the CDR3 is TGTGCCATCAGTGAGTCCGTGGAAGCGCCCTACGAGCAGTACGTC. Translation: CAISESVEAPYEQYV. This sequence joins TRBV10-3 and TRBJ2-7, with unresolved D. Trimming removed 0 bases at V and 2 bases at J, with 11 bases between. Germline V gene data show CDR1 as ENHRY and CDR2 as SYGVKD. This CDR3 contains 15 residues.